This record looks at one TCR beta chain sequence and its context. Its antigen is as yet unknown. V dropped 0 bases and J dropped 4 bases, with 16 bases sitting between them. Germline lookup yields CDR1 LNHNV and CDR2 YYDKDF (reference sequence). The CDR3 covers 16 residues. Data came from immunoSEQ multiplex PCR; TCRdb stores just in-frame clones and leaves some out. The data hold roughly 90,000 clones, with 82% observed a single time. This specimen belongs to a study of radiotherapy plus CTLA-4 blockade in lung cancer. The study, taken as a whole, reports: Subsequent to radiotherapy plus ipilimumab, tumor-derived TCR clones underwent expansion in blood. The best prediction of response reportedly came from early blood T cell clone dynamics, with interferon-beta.

Patients had chemo-refractory metastatic non-small-cell lung cancer and received focal radiation plus CTLA-4 blockade that used ipilimumab. The starting material was peripheral blood, obtained from a patient treated with radiotherapy plus ipilimumab. This receptor was obtained from a human donor with non-small cell lung cancer that progressed on radiotherapy plus ipilimumab. The rearrangement joins TRBV15 to TRBJ2-7; D is unresolved. DNA for the CDR3: TGTGCCACCAGCAGAGATCGTCGGTCCTCCACATACGAGCAGTACTTC. Encoded protein: CATSRDRRSSTYEQYF.